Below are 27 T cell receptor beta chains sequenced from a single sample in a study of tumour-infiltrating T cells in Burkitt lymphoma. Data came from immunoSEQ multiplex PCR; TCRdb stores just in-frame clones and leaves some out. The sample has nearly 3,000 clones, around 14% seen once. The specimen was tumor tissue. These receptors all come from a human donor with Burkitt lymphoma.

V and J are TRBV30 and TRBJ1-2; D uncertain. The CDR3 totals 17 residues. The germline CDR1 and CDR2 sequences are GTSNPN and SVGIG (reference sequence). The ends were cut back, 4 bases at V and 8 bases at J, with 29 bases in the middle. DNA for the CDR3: TGTGCCTGGATCCCCAAGGTGAGCGACGGGATCCGAGGGGGCTACACCTTC. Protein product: CAWIPKVSDGIRGGYTF.

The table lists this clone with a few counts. Here the CDR3 reads CASSLAGGRVDEQFF. The CDR3 region has the DNA TGTGCCAGCAGCTTAGCTGGGGGGAGGGTCGATGAGCAGTTCTTC. This chain links TRBV7-2 with TRBJ2-1; 7 nucleotides agree with TRBD2. V was pared by 0 bases and J by 8 bases, with 7 bases of the junction left unmatched. The CDR3 spans 15 residues. Germline loops: CDR1 SGHTA, CDR2 FQGNSA.

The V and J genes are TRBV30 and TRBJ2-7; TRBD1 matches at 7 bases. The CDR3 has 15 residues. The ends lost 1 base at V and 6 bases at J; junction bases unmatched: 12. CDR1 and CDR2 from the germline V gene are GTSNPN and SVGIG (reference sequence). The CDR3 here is CAWSAQGTVYSEQYF. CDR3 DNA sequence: TGTGCCTGGAGTGCCCAGGGGACAGTATATTCCGAGCAGTACTTC.

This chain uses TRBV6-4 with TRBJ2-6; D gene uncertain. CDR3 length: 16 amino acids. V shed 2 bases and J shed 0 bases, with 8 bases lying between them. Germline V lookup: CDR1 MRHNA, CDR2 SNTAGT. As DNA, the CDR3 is TGTGCCAGCAGTGACACAGCAAGCTCTGGGGCCAACGTCCTGACTTTC. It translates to CASSDTASSGANVLTF.

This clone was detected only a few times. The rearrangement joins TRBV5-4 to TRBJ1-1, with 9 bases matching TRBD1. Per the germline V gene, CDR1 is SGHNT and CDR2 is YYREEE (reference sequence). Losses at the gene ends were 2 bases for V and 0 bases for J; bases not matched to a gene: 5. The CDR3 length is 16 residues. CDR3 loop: CASSLPGTGLNTEAFF. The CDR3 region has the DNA TGTGCCAGCAGCTTACCCGGGACAGGGCTGAACACTGAAGCTTTCTTT.

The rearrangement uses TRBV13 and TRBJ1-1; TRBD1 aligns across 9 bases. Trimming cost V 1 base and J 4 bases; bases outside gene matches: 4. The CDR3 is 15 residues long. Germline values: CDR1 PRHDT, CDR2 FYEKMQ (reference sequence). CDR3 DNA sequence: TGTGCCAGCAGCTTAGACAGGGGGCGGGGCACTGAAGCTTTCTTT. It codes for CASSLDRGRGTEAFF.

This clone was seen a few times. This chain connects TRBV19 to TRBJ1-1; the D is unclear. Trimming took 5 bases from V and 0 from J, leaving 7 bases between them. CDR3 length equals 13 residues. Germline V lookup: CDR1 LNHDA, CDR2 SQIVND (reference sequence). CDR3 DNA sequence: TGTGCCAGTAGTGCGGGGATGAACACTGAAGCTTTCTTT. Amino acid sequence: CASSAGMNTEAFF.

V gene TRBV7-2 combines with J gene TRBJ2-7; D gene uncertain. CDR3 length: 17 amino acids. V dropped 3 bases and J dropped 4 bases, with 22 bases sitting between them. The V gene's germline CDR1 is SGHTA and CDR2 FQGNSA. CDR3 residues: CASSFPARRRAYYEQYF. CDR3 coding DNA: TGTGCCAGCAGCTTCCCTGCCCGCCGACGCGCATATTACGAGCAGTACTTC.

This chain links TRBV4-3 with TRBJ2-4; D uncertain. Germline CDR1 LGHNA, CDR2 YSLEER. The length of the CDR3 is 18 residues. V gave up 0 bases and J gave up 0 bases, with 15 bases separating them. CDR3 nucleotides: TGCGCCAGCAGCCAAGATTGGCCACCTCAACTAGCCAAAAACATTCAGTACTTC. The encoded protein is CASSQDWPPQLAKNIQYF.

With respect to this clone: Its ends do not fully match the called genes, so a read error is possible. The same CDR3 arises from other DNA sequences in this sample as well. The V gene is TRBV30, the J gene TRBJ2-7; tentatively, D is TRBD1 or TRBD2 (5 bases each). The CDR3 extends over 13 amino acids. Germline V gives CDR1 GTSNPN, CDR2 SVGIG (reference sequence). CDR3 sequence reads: CAWTAGSSYEQYF. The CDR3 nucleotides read TGCGCCTGGACGGCAGGGAGCTCCTACGAGCAGTACTTC.

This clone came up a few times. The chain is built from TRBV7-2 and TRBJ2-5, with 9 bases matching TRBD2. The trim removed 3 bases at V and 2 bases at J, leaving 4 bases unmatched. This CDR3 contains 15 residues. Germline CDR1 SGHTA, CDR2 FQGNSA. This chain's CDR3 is CASSFGGREQETQYF. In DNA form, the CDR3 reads TGTGCCAGCAGCTTTGGCGGGAGGGAACAAGAGACCCAGTACTTC.

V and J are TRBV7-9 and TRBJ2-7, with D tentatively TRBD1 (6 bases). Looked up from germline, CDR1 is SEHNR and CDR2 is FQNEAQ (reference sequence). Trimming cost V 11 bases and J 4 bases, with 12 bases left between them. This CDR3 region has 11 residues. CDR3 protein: CAVLTGYEQYF. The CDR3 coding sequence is TGTGCCGTCCTTACAGGGTACGAGCAGTACTTC.

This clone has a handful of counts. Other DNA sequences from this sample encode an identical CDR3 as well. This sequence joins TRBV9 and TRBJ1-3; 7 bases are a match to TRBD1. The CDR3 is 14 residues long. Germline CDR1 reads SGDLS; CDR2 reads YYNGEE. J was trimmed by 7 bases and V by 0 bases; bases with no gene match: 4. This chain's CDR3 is CASSVEAGGNTIYF. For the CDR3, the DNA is TGTGCCAGCAGCGTAGAGGCAGGGGGGAACACCATATATTTT.

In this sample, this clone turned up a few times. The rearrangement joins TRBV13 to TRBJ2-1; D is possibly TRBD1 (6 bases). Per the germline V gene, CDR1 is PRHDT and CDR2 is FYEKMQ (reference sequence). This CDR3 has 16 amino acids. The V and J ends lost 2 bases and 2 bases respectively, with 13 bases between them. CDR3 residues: CASSLMGQGAYNEQFF. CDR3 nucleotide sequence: TGTGCCAGCAGCTTAATGGGACAAGGCGCCTACAATGAGCAGTTCTTC.

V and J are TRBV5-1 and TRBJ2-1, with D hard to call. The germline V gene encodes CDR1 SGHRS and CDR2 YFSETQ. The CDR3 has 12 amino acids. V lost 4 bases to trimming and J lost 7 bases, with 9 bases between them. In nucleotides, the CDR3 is TGCGCCAGCAGCGCGATGGAGAATGAGCAGTTCTTC. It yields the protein CASSAMENEQFF. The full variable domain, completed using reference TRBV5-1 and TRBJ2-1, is KAGVTQTPRYLIKTRGQQVTLSCSPISGHRSVSWYQQTPGQGLQFLFEYFSETQRNKGNFPGRFSGRQFSNSRSEMNVSTLELGDSALYLCASSAMENEQFFGPGTRLTVL.

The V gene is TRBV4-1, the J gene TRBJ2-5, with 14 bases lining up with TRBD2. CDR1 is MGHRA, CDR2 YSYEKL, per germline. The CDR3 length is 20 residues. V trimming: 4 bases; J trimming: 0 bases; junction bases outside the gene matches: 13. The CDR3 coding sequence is TGCGCCAGCAGCCGGGGACTAGCGGGAGACATTAGCCGGTACCAAGAGACCCAGTACTTC. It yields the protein CASSRGLAGDISRYQETQYF.

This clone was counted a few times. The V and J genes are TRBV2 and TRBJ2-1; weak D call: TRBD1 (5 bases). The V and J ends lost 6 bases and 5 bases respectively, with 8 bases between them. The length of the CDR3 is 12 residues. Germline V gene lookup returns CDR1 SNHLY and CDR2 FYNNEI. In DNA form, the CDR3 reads TGTGCCAGCAGGGCAGGGAACAATGAGCAGTTCTTC. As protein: CASRAGNNEQFF.

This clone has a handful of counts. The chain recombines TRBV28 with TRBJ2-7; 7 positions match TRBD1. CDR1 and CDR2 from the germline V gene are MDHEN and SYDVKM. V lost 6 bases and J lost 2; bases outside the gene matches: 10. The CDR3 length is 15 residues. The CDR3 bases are TGTGCCAGCAGCCAATCGGGACAGATAACCTACGAGCAGTACTTC. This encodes CASSQSGQITYEQYF.

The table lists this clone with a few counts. The CDR3 region has the DNA TGTGCCAGCAGTGCGGGGAGGGGAGCTGGCTACGAGCAGTACTTC. Its protein is CASSAGRGAGYEQYF. The V gene is TRBV9, the J gene TRBJ2-7; 7 positions match TRBD2. The CDR3 length is 15 residues. Germline CDR1 is SGDLS and CDR2 is YYNGEE. V shed 5 bases, J shed 3 bases, and the junction held 11 bases outside the gene matches.

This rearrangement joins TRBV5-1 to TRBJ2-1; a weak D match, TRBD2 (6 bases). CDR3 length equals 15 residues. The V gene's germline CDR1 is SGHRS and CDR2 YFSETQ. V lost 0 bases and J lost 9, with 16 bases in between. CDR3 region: CASSLVARRGIEQFF. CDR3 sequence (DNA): TGCGCCAGCAGCTTGGTTGCGAGGCGGGGTATTGAGCAGTTCTTC.

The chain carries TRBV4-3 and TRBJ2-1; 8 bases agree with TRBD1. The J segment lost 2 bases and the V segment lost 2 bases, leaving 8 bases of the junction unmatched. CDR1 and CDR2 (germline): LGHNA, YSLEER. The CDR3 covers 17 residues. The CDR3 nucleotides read TGCGCCAGCAGCCAAAGTTCAGGGGGCGTTACCTACAATGAGCAGTTCTTC. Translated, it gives CASSQSSGGVTYNEQFF.

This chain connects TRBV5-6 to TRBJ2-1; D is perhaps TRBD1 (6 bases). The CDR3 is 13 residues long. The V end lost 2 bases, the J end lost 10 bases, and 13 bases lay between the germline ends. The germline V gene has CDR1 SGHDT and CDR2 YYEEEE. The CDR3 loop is CASSFLGRGEQFF. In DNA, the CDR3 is TGTGCCAGCAGCTTTCTGGGTAGGGGGGAGCAGTTCTTC.

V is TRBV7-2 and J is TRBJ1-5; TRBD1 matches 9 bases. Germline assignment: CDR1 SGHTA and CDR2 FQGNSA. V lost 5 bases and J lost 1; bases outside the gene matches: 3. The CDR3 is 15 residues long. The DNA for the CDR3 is TGTGCCAGCAGCAGGACAGGGGCCAGCAATCAGCCCCAGCATTTT. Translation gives CASSRTGASNQPQHF.

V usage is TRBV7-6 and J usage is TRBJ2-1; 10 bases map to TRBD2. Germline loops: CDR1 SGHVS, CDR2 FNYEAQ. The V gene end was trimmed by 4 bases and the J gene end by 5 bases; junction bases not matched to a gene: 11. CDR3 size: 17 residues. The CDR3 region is CASSSPLAGVSDNEQFF. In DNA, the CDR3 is TGTGCCAGCAGCTCCCCCCTAGCGGGAGTTTCGGACAATGAGCAGTTCTTC. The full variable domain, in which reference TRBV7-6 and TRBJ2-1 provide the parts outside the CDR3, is GAGVSQSPRYKVTKRGQDVALRCDPISGHVSLYWYRQALGQGPEFLTYFNYEAQQDKSGLPNDRFSAERPEGSISTLTIQRTEQRDSAMYRCASSSPLAGVSDNEQFFGPGTRLTVL.

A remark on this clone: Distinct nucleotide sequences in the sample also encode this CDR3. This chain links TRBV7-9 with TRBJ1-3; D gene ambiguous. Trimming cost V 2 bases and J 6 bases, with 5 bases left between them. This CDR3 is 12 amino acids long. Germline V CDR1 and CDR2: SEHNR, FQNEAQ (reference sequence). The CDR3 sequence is CASSLSQNTIYF. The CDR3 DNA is TGTGCCAGCAGCTTATCTCAAAACACCATATATTTT.

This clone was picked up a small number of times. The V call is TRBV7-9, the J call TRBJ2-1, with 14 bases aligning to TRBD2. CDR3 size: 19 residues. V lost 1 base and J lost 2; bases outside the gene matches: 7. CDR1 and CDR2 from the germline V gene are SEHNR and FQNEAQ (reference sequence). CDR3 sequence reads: CASSLEAGLAGATYNEQFF. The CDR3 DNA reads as TGTGCCAGCAGCTTAGAAGCGGGACTAGCGGGAGCGACCTACAATGAGCAGTTCTTC. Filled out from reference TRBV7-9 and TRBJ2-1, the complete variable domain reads DTGVSQNPRHKITKRGQNVTFRCDPISEHNRLYWYRQTLGQGPEFLTYFQNEAQLEKSRLLSDRFSAERPKGSFSTLEIQRTEQGDSAMYLCASSLEAGLAGATYNEQFFGPGTRLTVL.

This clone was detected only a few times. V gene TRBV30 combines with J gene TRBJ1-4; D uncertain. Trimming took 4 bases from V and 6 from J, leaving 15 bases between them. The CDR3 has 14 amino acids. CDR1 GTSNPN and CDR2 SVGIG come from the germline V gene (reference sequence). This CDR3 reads CAWNNRGADEKLFF. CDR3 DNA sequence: TGTGCCTGGAACAACAGAGGAGCGGATGAAAAACTGTTTTTT.